These 14 T cell receptor beta chains were all obtained from the same sample, sequenced in a study of shared clonotypes between healthy human individuals. Profiling relied on immunoSEQ multiplex PCR, and the TCRdb table lists in-frame clones only, not all of them. The sample lists approximately 2.4 million clones; 95% were seen once. The material sequenced was naive CD4+ T cells sorted from blood. The subset is: CD45RA+ positively selected. The receptors here all came from a man younger than 35 in good health.

The chain couples TRBV29-1 to TRBJ2-3; 11 nucleotides align to TRBD1. The CDR3 runs 16 residues. From germline, CDR1 is SQVTM and CDR2 ANQGSEA. The V gene end was trimmed by 5 bases and the J gene end by 3 bases; junction bases not matched to a gene: 10. Here the CDR3 DNA reads TGCAGCGTTTCACGGACGGACAGGGGGCCGACAGATACGCAGTATTTT. Its translation is CSVSRTDRGPTDTQYF.

This clone was observed a single time. This sample includes further DNA sequences coding for the same CDR3. The rearrangement joins TRBV6-6 to TRBJ2-6, with D hard to call. Trimming removed 2 bases from V and 1 base from J, with 3 bases in between. CDR3 length: 14 amino acids. Germline loops: CDR1 MNHNY, CDR2 SVGAGI (reference sequence). CDR3 loop: CASSYSSGANVLTF. The CDR3 DNA is TGTGCCAGCAGTTACAGTTCTGGGGCCAACGTCCTGACTTTC.

The DNA of the CDR3 is TGTGCCAGCAGCCTACAGGGTGGACCTAATGAAAAACTGTTTTTT. This encodes CASSLQGGPNEKLFF. J is TRBJ1-4 and V is TRBV5-4; possibly TRBD1 for D (6 bases). The germline V gene encodes CDR1 SGHNT and CDR2 YYREEE (reference sequence). Trimming took 4 bases from V and 3 from J, leaving 13 bases between them. This CDR3 has 15 amino acids.

The chain joins TRBV20-1 to TRBJ2-7; D not certain. This CDR3 has 11 residues. CDR1 DFQATT and CDR2 SNEGSKA come from the germline V gene (reference sequence). The V and J ends lost 6 bases and 4 bases respectively, with 10 bases between them. The CDR3 here is CSAEQRYEQYF. CDR3 nucleotides: TGCAGTGCGGAACAGCGTTACGAGCAGTACTTC.

As for this clone: This specimen includes other DNA sequences encoding the same CDR3. This chain connects TRBV20-1 to TRBJ1-2; the D is unclear. This CDR3 contains 11 residues. Germline V gives CDR1 DFQATT, CDR2 SNEGSKA (reference sequence). Trimming left V 3 bases short and J 7 bases short, with 9 bases between. CDR3: CSASNPPGYTF. CDR3 DNA: TGCAGTGCTAGTAATCCTCCTGGCTACACCTTC.

This chain links TRBV7-9 with TRBJ2-2, with D hard to call. The CDR3 extends over 15 amino acids. Trimming removed 5 bases from V and 3 bases from J, with 13 bases in between. Germline V gene lookup returns CDR1 SEHNR and CDR2 FQNEAQ (reference sequence). In DNA, the CDR3 is TGTGCCAGCAGCCCGCATAATAGGGACACCGGGGAGCTGTTTTTT. Its translation: CASSPHNRDTGELFF.

The gene calls are TRBV13 and TRBJ2-3, with TRBD1 matching 7 bases. The CDR3 contains 16 residues. Trimming cost V 4 bases and J 2 bases; bases outside gene matches: 9. Germline V gene lookup returns CDR1 PRHDT and CDR2 FYEKMQ (reference sequence). CDR3 region: CASSSTGALLTDTQYF. The CDR3 region has the DNA TGTGCCAGCAGCTCCACAGGGGCCCTCCTCACAGATACGCAGTATTTT.

The chain combines TRBV10-3 with TRBJ1-1; maybe TRBD1 (5 bases). There are 13 residues in the CDR3. Germline loops: CDR1 ENHRY, CDR2 SYGVKD. V was trimmed by 6 bases and J by 4 bases, leaving 12 bases between them. CDR3 sequence: CAISGDLSTEAFF. CDR3 bases: TGTGCCATCAGCGGGGACCTGAGCACTGAAGCTTTCTTT.

The gene calls are TRBV10-3 and TRBJ2-2, with TRBD1 identical over 9 bases. Looked up from germline, CDR1 is ENHRY and CDR2 is SYGVKD. The CDR3 sequence is 15 residues long. V lost 5 bases and J lost 3; bases outside the gene matches: 4. The CDR3 sequence: CAISRGQGDTGELFF. Written as DNA, the CDR3 is TGTGCCATCAGTCGGGGACAGGGCGACACCGGGGAGCTGTTTTTT.

A note on this clone: The same CDR3 can be traced to other DNA sequences in this sample. The chain has TRBV7-2 and TRBJ1-1, with D unresolved. V lost 3 bases and J 1 base, leaving 6 bases between the germline ends. The CDR3 has 13 amino acids. CDR1 is SGHTA, CDR2 FQGNSA, per germline. In nucleotides, the CDR3 is TGTGCCAGCAGCTTGGGCCAGAACACTGAAGCTTTCTTT. It codes for CASSLGQNTEAFF.

This chain links TRBV12-5 with TRBJ1-2; D call uncertain. Germline lookup yields CDR1 LGHNT and CDR2 FRNRAP. CDR3 length equals 16 residues. Trimming removed 0 bases at V and 1 base at J, with 12 bases between. This CDR3 is CASGLVPNTNNYGYTF. For the CDR3, the DNA is TGTGCTAGTGGTTTGGTACCAAACACGAATAACTATGGCTACACCTTC.

The sample holds one count of this clone. The chain links TRBV7-2 to TRBJ2-5, with D possibly matching TRBD2 (5 bases). Trimming took 0 bases from V and 5 from J, leaving 10 bases between them. The CDR3 has 14 residues. The V gene's germline CDR1 is SGHTA and CDR2 FQGNSA. CDR3 coding DNA: TGTGCCAGCAGCTTAGCGGGAGTTGTTGAGACCCAGTACTTC. It specifies CASSLAGVVETQYF.

The chain's CDR3 is CAWSVGWEKLFF. CDR3 nucleotide sequence: TGTGCCTGGAGTGTAGGTTGGGAAAAACTGTTTTTT. The gene calls are TRBV30 and TRBJ1-4; no clear D gene. This CDR3 comprises 12 residues. Between the trimmed V and J ends, which lost 0 bases and 8 bases, there was a span of 7 bases. The germline V gene encodes CDR1 GTSNPN and CDR2 SVGIG (reference sequence).

The rearrangement joins TRBV28 to TRBJ2-7; possibly TRBD2 for D (5 bases). The germline CDR1 and CDR2 sequences are MDHEN and SYDVKM. The V and J ends lost 7 bases and 0 bases respectively, with 16 bases between them. There are 15 residues in the CDR3. In nucleotides, the CDR3 is TGTGCCAGCACCCCCGGGGTCCTCGGCTCCTACGAGCAGTACTTC. Translating it yields CASTPGVLGSYEQYF.